This record looks at one T cell receptor (beta chain) sequence and its context. TCRdb reanalysed the 5' RACE reads using MiXCR and keeps one entry per CDR3 protein. The repertoire consists of about 89,000 distinct CDR3 sequences, with around 25% occurring once and the leading ten covering over 50%. This sample was included in a study of CD8 T cells in ankylosing spondylitis. This CDR3 spans 15 amino acids. The V end lost 0 bases, the J end lost 5 bases, and 11 bases lay between the germline ends. Input material: blood, either unsorted or a sorted T cell fraction (not recorded which). This TCR derives from a male donor with ankylosing spondylitis or in good health (not recorded which). The rearrangement links TRBV12-3 or TRBV12-4 to TRBJ2-1, with D perhaps matching TRBD2 (7 bases). DNA for the CDR3: TGTGCCAGCAGTTTAGCCGGGGGGCGCAACAATGAGCAGTTCTTC. The encoded protein is CASSLAGGRNNEQFF.